Following are 28 T cell receptor beta chains from one sample sequenced in a study of blood T cells in healthy people across ages. Sample-barcoded 5' priming and a J-beta primer mix drove a second PCR of roughly 6 to 12 cycles. TCRdb passed the 5' RACE reads through MiXCR, listing each CDR3 protein once. The sample lists about 1.8 million distinct CDR3 sequences, 40% to 55% occurring once. The sample was blood. The receptors here all came from a middle-aged woman in good health.

In this sample, this clonotype turned up many times. This chain uses TRBV6-6 with TRBJ1-2; D perhaps matches TRBD1 (6 bases). Germline V gene data show CDR1 as MNHNY and CDR2 as SVGAGI (reference sequence). This CDR3 is 14 amino acids long. V lost 8 bases and J 4 bases, leaving 17 bases between the germline ends. The CDR3: CASGTGGAAYGYTF. The CDR3 DNA is TGTGCCAGCGGTACTGGGGGGGCGGCCTATGGCTACACCTTC.

The chain is built from TRBV4-3 and TRBJ2-7; 15 positions match TRBD2. The V gene's germline CDR1 is LGHNA and CDR2 YSLEER. CDR3 size: 17 residues. V dropped 1 base and J dropped 7; count of bases not matched to a gene: 8. CDR3 sequence: CASSQAPGLAGGNEQYF. DNA for the CDR3: TGCGCCAGCAGCCAAGCACCGGGACTAGCGGGGGGAAATGAGCAGTACTTC.

This clonotype has only a few counts. The genes are TRBV6-1 and TRBJ2-6, with no clear D. Per the germline V gene, CDR1 is MNHNS and CDR2 is SASEGT. The V gene lost 1 base and the J gene lost 1 base, with 8 bases spanning the gap. This CDR3 contains 16 residues. This CDR3 reads CASSEESGSGANVLTF. In DNA form, the CDR3 reads TGTGCCAGCAGTGAAGAGAGTGGTTCTGGGGCCAACGTCCTGACTTTC.

The chain links TRBV12-3 or TRBV12-4 to TRBJ2-1; D is undetermined. Trimming pared 6 bases from V and 7 bases from J, leaving 10 bases between. The CDR3 has 12 amino acids. The CDR3 region has the DNA TGTGCCAGCAGCGTCCTGCGGAATGAGCAGTTCTTC. It yields the protein CASSVLRNEQFF.

J is TRBJ2-5 and V is TRBV9; D could derive from TRBD1 or TRBD2 (5 bases each). Looked up from germline, CDR1 is SGDLS and CDR2 is YYNGEE. The CDR3 runs to 16 residues. The ends were cut back, 4 bases at V and 3 bases at J, with 19 bases in the middle. The CDR3 nucleotides are TGTGCCAGCAGCCCGAGGGGCATGCTGGGGAAAGAGACCCAGTACTTC. Translated: CASSPRGMLGKETQYF. Full variable domain (rest looked up from reference TRBV9 and TRBJ2-5): DSGVTQTPKHLITATGQRVTLRCSPRSGDLSVYWYQQSLDQGLQFLIQYYNGEERAKGNILERFSAQQFPDLHSELNLSSLELGDSALYFCASSPRGMLGKETQYFGPGTRLLVL.

This clonotype was observed a single time. V usage is TRBV2 and J usage is TRBJ2-1, with 7 nucleotides matching TRBD2. Germline assignment: CDR1 SNHLY and CDR2 FYNNEI. Unmatched junction bases numbered 4, after V lost 6 bases and J lost 8 bases. The CDR3 is 12 amino acids. The DNA for the CDR3 is TGTGCCAGCAGGCCTGCGGGGGATGAGCAGTTCTTC. It codes for CASRPAGDEQFF.

The rearrangement links TRBV7-2 to TRBJ1-2; 10 bases are shared with TRBD1. The CDR3 is 14 residues long. The germline V gene encodes CDR1 SGHTA and CDR2 FQGNSA. Trimming cost V 6 bases and J 2 bases; bases outside gene matches: 3. The CDR3 region has the DNA TGTGCCAGCAGAGGGGACAGGGGAAACTATGGCTACACCTTC. Translated, it gives CASRGDRGNYGYTF.

The chain employs TRBV14 and TRBJ2-7, with D unresolved. Between the trimmed V and J ends, which lost 0 bases and 0 bases, there was a span of 9 bases. Germline V gene data show CDR1 as SGHDN and CDR2 as FVKESK. The CDR3 loop spans 15 amino acids. CDR3 nucleotides: TGTGCCAGCAGCCAAGAATCCGTTAGCTCCTACGAGCAGTACTTC. Translation: CASSQESVSSYEQYF.

V and J are TRBV9 and TRBJ2-1; 7 bases are shared with TRBD2. V was clipped by 3 bases and J by 8 bases; unmatched bases: 11. Germline values: CDR1 SGDLS, CDR2 YYNGEE. There are 15 residues in the CDR3. CDR3 sequence: CASSGEGQRGDEQFF. CDR3 DNA sequence: TGTGCCAGCAGCGGGGAAGGCCAGCGGGGCGATGAGCAGTTCTTC.

As for this clonotype: A clone one base away is much larger, so this may be a read error. The V gene is TRBV29-1, the J gene TRBJ2-1, with a weak D call TRBD1 (6 bases). The CDR3 has 13 residues. Germline CDR1 is SQVTM and CDR2 is ANQGSEA. V was trimmed by 5 bases and J by 10 bases, leaving 18 bases between them. This CDR3 reads CSVWTENSYEQFF. The CDR3 DNA sequence: TGCAGCGTTTGGACAGAGAACTCCTACGAGCAGTTCTTC.

Concerning this clonotype: The junction shows a germline mismatch at one end, possibly a read error. V and J are TRBV4-3 and TRBJ1-1; D remains unclear. Germline V lookup: CDR1 LGHNA, CDR2 YSLEER. The CDR3 contains 16 residues. The CDR3 reads CAGSQDSGSMNTEAFF. The CDR3 nucleotides read TGCGCCGGCAGCCAGGATTCCGGGAGCATGAACACTGAAGCTTTCTTT.

The J gene is TRBJ1-1, the V gene TRBV19, with 7 bases matching TRBD1. This CDR3 has 13 amino acids. Germline lookup yields CDR1 LNHDA and CDR2 SQIVND (reference sequence). The trim removed 5 bases at V and 10 bases at J, leaving 10 bases unmatched. In DNA form, the CDR3 reads TGTGCCAGTAGTTCATCCAGGGGGAACGGAGCTTTCTTT. The encoded protein is CASSSSRGNGAFF.

This clonotype was recorded a few times. V gene TRBV9 combines with J gene TRBJ2-5; the D is unclear. Trimming left V 0 bases short and J 3 bases short, with 12 bases between. The CDR3 totals 15 residues. Germline V gives CDR1 SGDLS, CDR2 YYNGEE. The CDR3 protein is CASSVGAEVKETQYF. CDR3 in DNA: TGTGCCAGCAGCGTAGGAGCTGAGGTAAAAGAGACCCAGTACTTC.

This chain connects TRBV10-3 to TRBJ2-3; no firm D call. Germline V CDR1 and CDR2: ENHRY, SYGVKD. This CDR3 contains 14 residues. V shed 8 bases and J shed 2 bases, with 14 bases lying between them. The CDR3 loop is CAIGSSTDTDTQYF. In nucleotides, the CDR3 is TGTGCCATCGGGTCCTCGACGGACACAGATACGCAGTATTTT.

CDR3 nucleotides: TGTGCCAGCAAAGACAGGGGATGCGGCTACACCTTC. It encodes CASKDRGCGYTF. This chain connects TRBV6-5 to TRBJ1-2, with 8 bases fitting TRBD1. The germline V gene encodes CDR1 MNHEY and CDR2 SVGAGI. The V and J ends lost 7 bases and 8 bases, in that order; junction bases with no gene match: 6. The CDR3 has 12 amino acids.

The V and J genes are TRBV6-2 or TRBV6-3 and TRBJ2-4, with 7 bases identical to TRBD2. V was clipped by 6 bases and J by 5 bases; unmatched bases: 10. This CDR3 is built from 15 residues. CDR1 and CDR2 (germline): MNHEY, SVGEGT. CDR3 nucleotides: TGTGCCAGCAGCCCCCGCGGGGGAGTGGAAAACATTCAGTACTTC. Its translation is CASSPRGGVENIQYF.

The gene calls are TRBV6-1 and TRBJ1-5; 10 bases are shared with TRBD1. Germline values: CDR1 MNHNS, CDR2 SASEGT. The CDR3 sequence is 18 residues long. The V segment lost 5 bases and the J segment 2 bases; nucleotides outside the gene matches: 12. The CDR3: CASSSRDRGYSGNQPQHF. CDR3 nucleotide sequence: TGTGCCAGCAGTAGCCGGGACAGGGGATATAGTGGCAATCAGCCCCAGCATTTT.

The CDR3 nucleotides are TGTGCCAGCAGGTCGACAGGGGAGACCCAGTACTTC. It yields the protein CASRSTGETQYF. The V and J genes are TRBV7-9 and TRBJ2-5; 7 nucleotides agree with TRBD1. CDR1 is SEHNR and CDR2 is FQNEAQ in the germline V gene (reference sequence). The ends lost 6 bases at V and 5 bases at J; junction bases unmatched: 3. The CDR3 runs to 12 residues.

The chain is built from TRBV6-2 or TRBV6-3 and TRBJ2-1; no definite D call. This CDR3 comprises 12 residues. Germline V lookup: CDR1 MNHEY, CDR2 SVGEGT. Trimming stripped 6 bases from V and 9 bases from J, with 12 bases between. The CDR3 sequence is CASSPHMTEQFF. The CDR3 DNA is TGTGCCAGCAGCCCCCATATGACTGAGCAGTTCTTC.

Comments on this clonotype: This could be a read error, since a much larger clone is one nucleotide away. The V and J genes are TRBV29-1 and TRBJ2-1; 10 nucleotides match TRBD1. The end of the DNA is better explained by TRBJ2-7, so the J call may be wrong. CDR1 and CDR2 from the germline V gene are SQVTM and ANQGSEA. The CDR3 consists of 15 residues. The CDR3 bases are TGCAGCGTCGAGGGGACAGGGGCCTCCTACAATGAGCAGTACTTC. Amino acid sequence: CSVEGTGASYNEQYF.

Concerning this clonotype: This may be a read error, as it is one base from a much larger clone. The chain's CDR3 is CASSVDRDSYEQYF. The DNA for the CDR3 is TGTGCCAGCAGCGTGGACAGGGACTCCTACGAGCAGTACTTC. J is TRBJ2-7 and V is TRBV7-2; 8 nucleotides align to TRBD1. Germline values: CDR1 SGHTA, CDR2 FQGNSA. V lost 5 bases to trimming and J lost 0 bases; unmatched junction nucleotides: 3. The CDR3 runs to 14 residues. Based on the CDR3 plus reference TRBV7-2 and TRBJ2-7, the full variable domain is GAGVSQSPSNKVTEKGKDVELRCDPISGHTALYWYRQSLGQGLEFLIYFQGNSAPDKSGLPSDRFSAERTGGSVSTLTIQRTQQEDSAVYLCASSVDRDSYEQYFGPGTRLTVT.

V and J are TRBV7-9 and TRBJ1-2; no clear D. Trimming pared 3 bases from V and 2 bases from J, leaving 10 bases between. Germline V lookup: CDR1 SEHNR, CDR2 FQNEAQ (reference sequence). This CDR3 region has 14 residues. As DNA, the CDR3 is TGTGCCAGCAGCTTTGGAGAAGGGAACTATGGCTACACCTTC. Its translation is CASSFGEGNYGYTF.

The rearrangement joins TRBV10-3 to TRBJ2-2; 7 bases line up with TRBD1. The V gene end was trimmed by 7 bases and the J gene end by 6 bases; junction bases not matched to a gene: 5. Germline CDR1 is ENHRY and CDR2 is SYGVKD. The CDR3 contains 13 residues. The DNA for the CDR3 is TGTGCCATCACCGGGACAGTTCCCGGGGAGCTGTTTTTT. It codes for CAITGTVPGELFF.

This clonotype was seen just once. V usage is TRBV20-1 and J usage is TRBJ2-5; 7 nucleotides match TRBD2. V lost 3 bases to trimming and J lost 2 bases; unmatched junction nucleotides: 9. From germline, CDR1 is DFQATT and CDR2 SNEGSKA (reference sequence). This CDR3 region has 15 residues. CDR3 sequence: CSARGRGWGQETQYF. In nucleotides, the CDR3 is TGCAGTGCTAGGGGGAGGGGATGGGGTCAAGAGACCCAGTACTTC.

The rearrangement joins TRBV20-1 to TRBJ2-7; no firm D call. Trimming cost V 2 bases and J 0 bases, with 11 bases left between them. The CDR3 totals 14 residues. Germline V gene sequence: CDR1 DFQATT, CDR2 SNEGSKA (reference sequence). The DNA for the CDR3 is TGCAGTGCTAGATGGGCCAGGAGCTCCTACGAGCAGTACTTC. Its translation: CSARWARSSYEQYF.

The chain recombines TRBV5-1 with TRBJ1-4; 7 positions match TRBD1. The CDR3 is 13 amino acids. CDR1 and CDR2 from the germline V gene are SGHRS and YFSETQ. The junction had 3 bases not matched to a gene; V was cut back by 4 bases and J by 6 bases. The CDR3 region is CASSRQGHEKLFF. Written as DNA, the CDR3 is TGCGCCAGCAGCCGACAGGGACATGAAAAACTGTTTTTT.

This clonotype was detected only a few times. The chain employs TRBV28 and TRBJ2-3; 8 bases line up with TRBD1. CDR3 size: 14 residues. The germline V gene has CDR1 MDHEN and CDR2 SYDVKM. V lost 4 bases, J lost 4 bases, and 4 bases stayed unmatched. CDR3 region: CASSSGGFADTQYF. CDR3 in DNA: TGTGCCAGCAGTTCAGGGGGCTTCGCAGATACGCAGTATTTT.

This clonotype was recorded once. The chain carries TRBV2 and TRBJ1-2; the match to TRBD1 covers 7 bases. V trimming: 6 bases; J trimming: 4 bases; junction bases outside the gene matches: 8. This CDR3 is 14 amino acids long. The V gene's germline CDR1 is SNHLY and CDR2 FYNNEI. This CDR3 is CASRVRDSSYGYTF. The CDR3 coding sequence is TGTGCCAGCAGGGTAAGGGACAGCTCCTATGGCTACACCTTC.